These 31 T cell receptor beta chains were all obtained from the same sample, sequenced in a study of blood T cell repertoires in COVID-19. Libraries were prepared by immunoSEQ multiplex PCR; TCRdb keeps only in-frame clonotypes and omits some of them. Of 300,000 to 400,000 clones listed, roughly 87% were seen once; the top ten hold approximately 9.9%. The material sequenced was peripheral blood. These receptors were obtained from a man aged 25-40 years with COVID-19, enrolled during active disease.

This clone showed up just a few times. Other DNA sequences in this sample translate to the same CDR3. The chain uses TRBV20-1 and TRBJ2-7; D gene ambiguous. In germline, CDR1 is DFQATT, CDR2 SNEGSKA (reference sequence). Trimming took off 0 bases at V and 3 bases at J, with 3 bases between the two ends. There are 11 residues in the CDR3. Here the CDR3 reads CSARDNYEQYF. The CDR3 DNA follows: TGCAGTGCTAGAGACAACTACGAGCAGTACTTC.

This rearrangement joins TRBV5-1 to TRBJ2-1; 8 bases match TRBD1. CDR1 is SGHRS and CDR2 is YFSETQ in the germline V gene. The CDR3 is made up of 16 amino acids. V lost 3 bases, J lost 7 bases, and 12 bases stayed unmatched. The CDR3 reads CASSSATGATWNEQFF. The DNA for the CDR3 is TGCGCCAGCAGCTCGGCGACAGGGGCTACGTGGAATGAGCAGTTCTTC.

V usage is TRBV14 and J usage is TRBJ1-2; D ambiguous. The CDR3 spans 16 residues. Germline CDR1 is SGHDN and CDR2 is FVKESK. V lost 0 bases and J lost 4, with 15 bases in between. DNA of the CDR3: TGTGCCAGCAGCCAAGATATGCGGGCGGGCGCCTATGGCTACACCTTC. It encodes CASSQDMRAGAYGYTF.

The chain joins TRBV18 to TRBJ1-1; D is undetermined. CDR1 and CDR2 from the germline V gene are KGHSH and LQKENI. The CDR3 extends over 15 amino acids. Trimming removed 0 bases at V and 2 bases at J, with 10 bases between. CDR3 sequence: CASSPPWPLNTEAFF. In DNA form, the CDR3 reads TGTGCCAGCTCACCACCATGGCCTTTAAACACTGAAGCTTTCTTT. Full variable domain (missing parts from reference TRBV18 and TRBJ1-1): NAGVMQNPRHLVRRRGQEARLRCSPMKGHSHVYWYRQLPEEGLKFMVYLQKENIIDESGMPKERFSAEFPKEGPSILRIQQVVRGDSAAYFCASSPPWPLNTEAFFGQGTRLTVV.

This clone showed up just once. The rearrangement joins TRBV18 to TRBJ1-5, with 8 bases aligning to TRBD1. The CDR3 consists of 15 residues. Germline-derived CDR1 and CDR2 are KGHSH and LQKENI. Trimming at V came to 3 bases and at J to 4 bases, leaving 5 bases not matched to a gene. Here the CDR3 reads CASSPTGVENQPQHF. Here the CDR3 DNA reads TGTGCCAGCTCACCGACAGGGGTGGAAAATCAGCCCCAGCATTTT.

The chain is built from TRBV5-6 and TRBJ1-2; D possibly corresponds to TRBD1 (5 bases). The CDR3 covers 12 residues. Trimming removed 4 bases from V and 9 bases from J, with 13 bases in between. Germline assignment: CDR1 SGHDT and CDR2 YYEEEE. The DNA for the CDR3 is TGTGCCAGCAGCCCCACGGGGGGAAGCTACACCTTC. It specifies CASSPTGGSYTF.

V gene TRBV6-5 combines with J gene TRBJ2-5, with 8 bases aligning to TRBD1. Trimming removed 8 bases from V and 4 bases from J; junction bases left unmatched: 6. The CDR3 has 13 residues. CDR1 and CDR2 from the germline V gene are MNHEY and SVGAGI. CDR3 region: CASCRGRPETQYF. The CDR3 coding sequence is TGTGCCAGCTGCAGGGGGCGTCCAGAGACCCAGTACTTC.

This clone was detected once. This CDR3 reads CAWSGGLAYEQYF. CDR3 DNA sequence: TGTGCCTGGAGTGGGGGCCTAGCCTACGAGCAGTACTTC. The V call is TRBV30, the J call TRBJ2-7; tentative D call: TRBD1 (5 bases). Deletions cut 1 base from V and 2 bases from J, with 9 bases between. Germline V gene lookup returns CDR1 GTSNPN and CDR2 SVGIG (reference sequence). The CDR3 is 13 amino acids.

This sequence joins TRBV2 and TRBJ1-6, with 8 positions matching TRBD1. The CDR3 contains 15 residues. V lost 8 bases, J lost 7 bases, and 10 bases stayed unmatched. CDR1 and CDR2 (germline): SNHLY, FYNNEI. CDR3: CASLPQGAWNSPLHF. As DNA, the CDR3 is TGTGCCAGCCTCCCTCAGGGGGCTTGGAATTCACCCCTCCACTTT.

The chain employs TRBV30 and TRBJ1-6, with a tentative D call TRBD1 (5 bases). Germline V lookup: CDR1 GTSNPN, CDR2 SVGIG (reference sequence). This CDR3 has 13 amino acids. V was trimmed by 8 bases and J by 4 bases, leaving 12 bases between them. The CDR3 sequence: CAGQTGYNSPLHF. The CDR3 DNA follows: TGTGCCGGCCAAACAGGTTATAATTCACCCCTCCACTTT.

The CDR3 sequence: CASSPRSSSYEQYF. In DNA form, the CDR3 reads TGTGCCAGCAGCCCGAGGTCGAGCTCCTACGAGCAGTACTTC. V usage is TRBV9 and J usage is TRBJ2-7; no clear D. Looked up from germline, CDR1 is SGDLS and CDR2 is YYNGEE. V was trimmed by 4 bases and J by 0 bases, leaving 11 bases between them. The CDR3 runs 14 residues.

V usage is TRBV5-1 and J usage is TRBJ2-7; TRBD1 matches at 7 bases. This CDR3 has 15 amino acids. From germline, CDR1 is SGHRS and CDR2 YFSETQ. With 5 bases clipped from V and 7 bases from J, the junction kept 15 bases outside the gene matches. Here the CDR3 DNA reads TGCGCCAGCAGTGCCGGGACAGCGGCCTTCTTAGAGCAGTACTTC. This codes for CASSAGTAAFLEQYF.

The genes are TRBV6-6 and TRBJ1-2, with D possibly TRBD1 on 6 matching bases. From germline, CDR1 is MNHNY and CDR2 SVGAGI (reference sequence). V was clipped by 6 bases and J by 4 bases, with 24 bases between them. CDR3 length: 17 amino acids. The CDR3 region is CASRRGGAAETFYGYTF. CDR3 in DNA: TGTGCCAGCAGGCGAGGGGGGGCAGCTGAGACGTTCTATGGCTACACCTTC.

This chain joins TRBV5-6 and TRBJ1-6, with 8 bases that match TRBD1. Germline CDR1 SGHDT, CDR2 YYEEEE. This CDR3 spans 18 amino acids. V gave up 9 bases and J gave up 3 bases; unmatched junction bases: 17. The CDR3 DNA is TGTGCCACTCTTCCAATGGACAGGGAGGCGAACTATAATTCACCCCTCCACTTT. Protein: CATLPMDREANYNSPLHF.

This chain links TRBV10-3 with TRBJ2-1, with 7 bases fitting TRBD2. Trimming cost V 10 bases and J 3 bases; bases outside gene matches: 0. Germline V gene sequence: CDR1 ENHRY, CDR2 SYGVKD. The CDR3 is 11 amino acids. The CDR3 sequence is CATGGYNEQFF. CDR3 sequence (DNA): TGTGCCACGGGGGGCTACAATGAGCAGTTCTTC.

This chain connects TRBV24-1 to TRBJ2-1; 8 bases line up with TRBD2. The CDR3 runs to 15 residues. V lost 2 bases and J lost 8; bases outside the gene matches: 7. Germline values: CDR1 KGHDR, CDR2 SFDVKD. For the CDR3, the DNA is TGTGCCACCAGTGATTCGGGGGGGGCGGGGTATGAGCAGTTCTTC. Encoded protein: CATSDSGGAGYEQFF.

The rearrangement links TRBV7-3 to TRBJ2-3; 11 bases map to TRBD2. CDR1 SGHTA and CDR2 FQGTGA come from the germline V gene. The CDR3 is 15 residues long. Trimming took 6 bases from V and 5 from J; bases not matched to a gene: 7. CDR3 sequence: CASSRSGGAEDTQYF. The CDR3 DNA reads TGTGCCAGCAGTCGTAGCGGGGGGGCAGAAGATACGCAGTATTTT.

V and J are TRBV3-1 (or the pseudogene TRBV3-2) and TRBJ1-4, with D possibly matching TRBD1 (6 bases). The germline CDR1 and CDR2 sequences are LGHDT and YNNKEL (reference sequence). The V and J ends lost 2 bases and 3 bases respectively, with 16 bases between them. The CDR3 contains 17 residues. The CDR3 DNA reads TGTGCCAGCAGCCAACCCGGGCAGGGGCCGGCTAATGAAAAACTGTTTTTT. It codes for CASSQPGQGPANEKLFF.

For this clone: Other nucleotide sequences from this sample produce the same CDR3. The J gene is TRBJ1-1, the V gene TRBV5-1; 7 bases match TRBD1. J was trimmed by 0 bases and V by 3 bases; bases with no gene match: 2. In germline, CDR1 is SGHRS, CDR2 YFSETQ. This CDR3 has 14 amino acids. In nucleotides, the CDR3 is TGCGCCAGCAGCTGGGACAGCATGAACACTGAAGCTTTCTTT. Translation gives CASSWDSMNTEAFF. The whole variable domain, remainder taken from reference TRBV5-1 and TRBJ1-1, is KAGVTQTPRYLIKTRGQQVTLSCSPISGHRSVSWYQQTPGQGLQFLFEYFSETQRNKGNFPGRFSGRQFSNSRSEMNVSTLELGDSALYLCASSWDSMNTEAFFGQGTRLTVV.

The rearrangement uses TRBV10-3 and TRBJ1-6; tentatively, D is TRBD1 (5 bases). This CDR3 contains 13 residues. Trimming stripped 5 bases from V and 10 bases from J, with 12 bases between. CDR1 ENHRY and CDR2 SYGVKD come from the germline V gene. The CDR3 loop reads CAISPGGDSPLHF. Written as DNA, the CDR3 is TGTGCCATCAGTCCCGGGGGGGACTCACCCCTCCACTTT.

Here the CDR3 reads CASSDDGTGRNEQFF. CDR3 bases: TGCGCCAGCAGCGACGATGGGACAGGGAGGAATGAGCAGTTCTTC. The J gene is TRBJ2-1, the V gene TRBV4-1, with 9 bases aligning to TRBD1. The CDR3 is 15 residues long. Germline V gene lookup returns CDR1 MGHRA and CDR2 YSYEKL. With V trimmed by 5 bases and J by 7 bases, 9 bases remained unmatched.

The CDR3 region is CASSSYRGADTYEQYF. DNA of the CDR3: TGTGCCAGCAGCTCTTACAGGGGGGCGGACACCTACGAGCAGTACTTC. V usage is TRBV5-6 and J usage is TRBJ2-7, with 8 bases identical to TRBD1. This CDR3 is built from 16 residues. CDR1 and CDR2 from the germline V gene are SGHDT and YYEEEE. V lost 3 bases, J lost 2 bases, and 10 bases stayed unmatched.

V is TRBV10-3 and J is TRBJ2-1; perhaps TRBD2 as D (6 bases). Trimming took off 4 bases at V and 6 bases at J, with 10 bases between the two ends. This CDR3 is 13 amino acids long. The germline V gene has CDR1 ENHRY and CDR2 SYGVKD. CDR3 loop: CAISGREINEQFF. In DNA, the CDR3 is TGTGCCATCAGTGGGAGGGAGATCAATGAGCAGTTCTTC.

V is TRBV27 and J is TRBJ1-2; the D is unclear. Germline assignment: CDR1 MNHEY and CDR2 SMNVEV (reference sequence). The CDR3 is made up of 15 amino acids. V lost 3 bases, J lost 3 bases, and 14 bases lay in between. CDR3 region: CASSFQRRIHYGYTF. The CDR3, as DNA: TGTGCCAGCAGTTTTCAGAGGAGGATTCACTATGGCTACACCTTC.

This sequence joins TRBV2 and TRBJ1-3; the D is unclear. V was shortened by 7 bases and J by 2 bases, with 18 bases between the two germline ends. CDR1 and CDR2 from the germline V gene are SNHLY and FYNNEI. This CDR3 region has 16 residues. CDR3 bases: TGTGCCAGCACCTCTAACGGTTTTCGCACTGGAAACACCATATATTTT. Protein product: CASTSNGFRTGNTIYF.

The chain is built from TRBV5-1 and TRBJ2-5, with D tentatively TRBD2 (5 bases). The germline V and J ends were trimmed by 0 bases and 1 base, with 10 bases remaining between them. Germline values: CDR1 SGHRS, CDR2 YFSETQ. This CDR3 has 15 amino acids. CDR3 nucleotides: TGCGCCAGCAGCTTGGCTAGTGGGAGCCAAGAGACCCAGTACTTC. Translation gives CASSLASGSQETQYF.

This chain connects TRBV4-3 to TRBJ2-7, with 7 nucleotides matching TRBD1. The CDR3 contains 15 residues. Trimming cost V 4 bases and J 2 bases; bases outside gene matches: 8. The germline V gene encodes CDR1 LGHNA and CDR2 YSLEER. CDR3 DNA: TGCGCCAGCAGCCTAATGACAGGGATCCCCTACGAGCAGTACTTC. It specifies CASSLMTGIPYEQYF.

This chain connects TRBV7-9 to TRBJ1-2; possibly TRBD1 for D (6 bases). CDR1 SEHNR and CDR2 FQNEAQ come from the germline V gene (reference sequence). CDR3 length: 15 amino acids. Trimming took off 5 bases at V and 2 bases at J, with 15 bases between the two ends. The CDR3 DNA follows: TGTGCCAGCAGCCCGGGTGGGGGGGCCAACTATGGCTACACCTTC. Protein product: CASSPGGGANYGYTF.

The chain is built from TRBV7-3 and TRBJ2-6; 8 bases agree with TRBD1. Trimming took 2 bases from V and 0 from J; bases not matched to a gene: 9. Germline CDR1 reads SGHTA; CDR2 reads FQGTGA. CDR3 size: 19 residues. The CDR3 region is CASSLGQGQQVSGANVLTF. CDR3 nucleotides: TGTGCCAGCAGCTTAGGACAGGGACAACAGGTCTCTGGGGCCAACGTCCTGACTTTC. Combining the CDR3 with reference TRBV7-3 and TRBJ2-6 gives the whole variable domain GAGVSQTPSNKVTEKGKYVELRCDPISGHTALYWYRQSLGQGPEFLIYFQGTGAADDSGLPNDRFFAVRPEGSVSTLKIQRTERGDSAVYLCASSLGQGQQVSGANVLTFGAGSRLTVL.

The chain couples TRBV5-1 to TRBJ1-6, with D maybe TRBD1 (5 bases). The germline CDR1 and CDR2 sequences are SGHRS and YFSETQ. The V end was cut by 4 bases, the J end by 7 bases, with 15 bases between. This CDR3 has 15 amino acids. For the CDR3, the DNA is TGCGCCAGCAGCCCCGGAGGAGGGGTCAATTCACCCCTCCACTTT. It specifies CASSPGGGVNSPLHF. The complete variable domain, with remaining parts taken from reference TRBV5-1 and TRBJ1-6, reads KAGVTQTPRYLIKTRGQQVTLSCSPISGHRSVSWYQQTPGQGLQFLFEYFSETQRNKGNFPGRFSGRQFSNSRSEMNVSTLELGDSALYLCASSPGGGVNSPLHFGNGTRLTVT.

The genes are TRBV7-2 and TRBJ2-7; 9 bases agree with TRBD1. Losses at the gene ends were 5 bases for V and 3 bases for J; bases not matched to a gene: 8. Germline assignment: CDR1 SGHTA and CDR2 FQGNSA. CDR3 length equals 15 residues. This chain's CDR3 is CASSPPGTGSYEQYF. CDR3 coding DNA: TGTGCCAGCAGCCCACCCGGGACAGGGAGCTACGAGCAGTACTTC.